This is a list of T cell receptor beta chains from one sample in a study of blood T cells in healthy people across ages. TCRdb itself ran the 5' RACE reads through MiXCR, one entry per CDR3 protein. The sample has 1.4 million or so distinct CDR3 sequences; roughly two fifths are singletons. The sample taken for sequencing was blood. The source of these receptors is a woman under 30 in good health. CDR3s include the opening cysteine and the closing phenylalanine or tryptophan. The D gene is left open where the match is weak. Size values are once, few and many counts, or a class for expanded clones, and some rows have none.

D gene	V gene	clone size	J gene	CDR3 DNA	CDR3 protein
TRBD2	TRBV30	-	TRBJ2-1	TGTGCCTGGACCCGGGGGCGGGAGGCTAATGAGCAGTTCTTC	CAWTRGREANEQFF
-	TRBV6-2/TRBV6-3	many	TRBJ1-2	TGTGCCAGTGGGGACTATGGCTACACCTTC	CASGDYGYTF
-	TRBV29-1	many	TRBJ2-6	TGCAGCGTTGCAGGGACTGGGGCCAACGTCCTGACTTTC	CSVAGTGANVLTF
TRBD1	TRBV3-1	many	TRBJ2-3	TGTGCCAGCAGCCAGGACCATGTAGGACAGGGGTTGACAGATACGCAGTATTTT	CASSQDHVGQGLTDTQYF
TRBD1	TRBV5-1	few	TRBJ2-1	TGCGCCAGCAGCTTTAGTCCAGGGGGTGAGCAGTTCTTC	CASSFSPGGEQFF
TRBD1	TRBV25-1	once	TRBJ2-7	TGTGCCAGTAAGGGACAGGGTCGAGAGCAGTACTTC	CASKGQGREQYF
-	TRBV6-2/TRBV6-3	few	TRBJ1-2	TGTGCCAGCAGTTCCACAGGGTTTGTGCATGGCTACACCTTC	CASSSTGFVHGYTF
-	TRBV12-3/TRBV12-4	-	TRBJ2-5	TGTGCCAGCAGTTTAGGGCAGACGGGGCTACCCCGGCAAGAGACCCAGTACTTC	CASSLGQTGLPRQETQYF
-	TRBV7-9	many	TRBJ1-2	TGTGCCAGCAGCTCGTTCCAGGGAGTTACCTATGGCTACACCTTC	CASSSFQGVTYGYTF
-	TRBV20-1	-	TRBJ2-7	TGCAGTGCTAGAGAGCCCGGGGCTATATTTGGGTACGAGCAGTACTTC	CSAREPGAIFGYEQYF
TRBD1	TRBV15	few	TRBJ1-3	TGTGCCACCAGCAGAGATGTAACCGGGACAGGAGGAAACACCATATATTTT	CATSRDVTGTGGNTIYF
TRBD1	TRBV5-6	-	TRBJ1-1	TGTGCCAGCAGCTTGCCCGGGACAGGCTCGCTCGCTGAAGCTTTCTTT	CASSLPGTGSLAEAFF
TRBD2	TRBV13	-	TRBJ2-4	TGTGCCAGCAGCTCGGGACTAGCGGGAAATAACATTCAGTACTTC	CASSSGLAGNNIQYF
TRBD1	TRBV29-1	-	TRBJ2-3	TGCAGCGTTGGACGGACAGGGGTCGAACCAGATACGCAGTATTTT	CSVGRTGVEPDTQYF
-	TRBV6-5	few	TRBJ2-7	TGTGCCAGCAGTTACATTACAGGTGCTGCCTACGAGCAGTACTTC	CASSYITGAAYEQYF
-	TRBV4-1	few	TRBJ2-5	TGCGCCAGCAGCCAAATTATAGGGGTAGAGACCCAGTACTTC	CASSQIIGVETQYF
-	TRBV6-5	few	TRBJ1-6	TGTGCCAGCAGATCCCCGGGACCGAAAAATAATTCACCCCTCCACTTT	CASRSPGPKNNSPLHF
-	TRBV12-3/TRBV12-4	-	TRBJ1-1	TGTGCCAGCAGTGTCGCAGGGAACACTGGAGCTTTCTTT	CASSVAGNTGAFF
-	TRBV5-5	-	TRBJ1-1	TGTGCCAGCAGCTTAAGGGTGCAGAACACTGAAGCTTTCTTT	CASSLRVQNTEAFF
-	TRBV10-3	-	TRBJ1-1	TGTACCATCAGTGGGGCAGGGGACACTGAAGCTTTCTTT	CTISGAGDTEAFF
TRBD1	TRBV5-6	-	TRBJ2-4	TGTGCCAGCAGCTCTTTTGTCCGGGACAGGGAGCCCAAAAACATTCAGTACTTC	CASSSFVRDREPKNIQYF
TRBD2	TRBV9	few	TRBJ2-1	TGTGCCAGCAGCGTAGCCGCCGGGACTAGCGGGACCGATGAGCAGTTCTTC	CASSVAAGTSGTDEQFF
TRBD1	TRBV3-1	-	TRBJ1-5	TGTGCCAGCAGACGGCCGCGACAGGGTTATCAGCCCCAGCATTTT	CASRRPRQGYQPQHF
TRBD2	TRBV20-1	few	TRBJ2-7	TGCAGTGCTAGTGGGCCTAGCGGGAGGTACGAGCAGTACTTC	CSASGPSGRYEQYF
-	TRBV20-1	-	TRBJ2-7	TGCAGTGCTAGCGGGGGGCGTAACTACGAGCAGTACTTC	CSASGGRNYEQYF
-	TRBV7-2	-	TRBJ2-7	TGTGCCAGCAGCTCTCGGTTCGACCGGCAGTACTTC	CASSSRFDRQYF
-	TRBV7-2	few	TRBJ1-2	TGTGCCAGCAGTTGGGGGCTCTACTATGGCTACACCTTC	CASSWGLYYGYTF
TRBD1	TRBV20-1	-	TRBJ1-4	TGCAGTGCTCCGGGACAGGGTCCTGAAAAACTGTTTTTT	CSAPGQGPEKLFF
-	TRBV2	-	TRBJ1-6	TGTGCCAGCAGTGGTCGAGCTAACTCCTATAATTCACCCCTCCACTTT	CASSGRANSYNSPLHF
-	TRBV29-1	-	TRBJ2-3	TGCAGCGAAAGGCCGGCAGGTACAGATACGCAGTATTTT	CSERPAGTDTQYF
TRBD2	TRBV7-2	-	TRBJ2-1	TGTGCCAGCAGCTCGTATGGGACTAGCGGGAACCCGTTCTTC	CASSSYGTSGNPFF
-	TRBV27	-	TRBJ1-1	TGTGCCAGCAGTTTATCAGGCAGATACACTGAAGCTTTCTTT	CASSLSGRYTEAFF
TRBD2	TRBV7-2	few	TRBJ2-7	TGTGCCAGCAGCTTTTCCGGGGGGAACGAGCAGTACTTC	CASSFSGGNEQYF
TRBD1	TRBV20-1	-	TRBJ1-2	TGCAGTGCTAGAGATAGCAGGGGGCAAACCTATGGCTACACCTTC	CSARDSRGQTYGYTF
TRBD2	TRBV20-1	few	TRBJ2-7	TGCAGTGCGGTAGCGGGAACATTCGAGCAGTACTTC	CSAVAGTFEQYF
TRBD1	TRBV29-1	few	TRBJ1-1	TGCAGCGTTGAGGGTTTGACAGGGGTAACTGAAGCTTTCTTT	CSVEGLTGVTEAFF
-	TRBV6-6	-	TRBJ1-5	TGTGCCAGCAGTTACGGTCCGGGGACTCTCAATCAGCCCCAGCATTTT	CASSYGPGTLNQPQHF
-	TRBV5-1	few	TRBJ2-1	TGCGCCAGCAGCTTGTTAGGTTGGCGCAATGAGCAGTTCTTC	CASSLLGWRNEQFF
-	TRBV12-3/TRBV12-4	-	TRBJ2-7	TGTGCCAGCAGTGTCGGCGAGACTTACGAGCAGTACTTC	CASSVGETYEQYF
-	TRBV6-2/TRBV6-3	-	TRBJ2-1	TGTGCCAGCAGTTACGGCGGAGGGGGGAATGAGCAGTTCTTC	CASSYGGGGNEQFF